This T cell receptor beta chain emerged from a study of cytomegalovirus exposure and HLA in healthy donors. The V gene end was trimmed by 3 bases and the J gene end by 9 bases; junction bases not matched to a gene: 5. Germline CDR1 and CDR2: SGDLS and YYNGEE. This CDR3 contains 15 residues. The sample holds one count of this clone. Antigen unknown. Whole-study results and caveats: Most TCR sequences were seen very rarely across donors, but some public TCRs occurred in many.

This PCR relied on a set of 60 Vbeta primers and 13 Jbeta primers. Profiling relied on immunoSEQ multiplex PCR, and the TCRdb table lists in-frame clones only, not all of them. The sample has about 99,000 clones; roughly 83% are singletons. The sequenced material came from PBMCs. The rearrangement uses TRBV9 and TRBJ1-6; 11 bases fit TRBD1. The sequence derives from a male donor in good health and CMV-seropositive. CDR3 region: CASSDSGTGGSPLHF. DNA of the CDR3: TGTGCCAGCAGCGACTCCGGGACAGGGGGTTCACCCCTCCACTTT.